This TCR beta chain came from a study of T cells in localized non-small cell lung cancer. The study, taken as a whole, reports: Turning up in adjacent lung were a median around 50 of the top 100 tumor clones. Increased T cell density in blood showed an association with longer overall survival.

The table came from immunoSEQ multiplex PCR; TCRdb's copy has only in-frame clones and leaves some out. The table records about 3,700 clones, about 35% of them present only once. This clone was picked up a small number of times. Its specificity is unknown. There are 15 residues in the CDR3. The chain recombines TRBV7-5 with TRBJ2-2; no check of the table's D call, TRBD1, against the DNA was made. TRBV7-5 is a pseudogene locus. The clonotype comes from a woman aged 40-69 years with stage I lung adenocarcinoma. The sequences come from normal lung tissue next to the tumor, collected before any cancer treatment. Written as DNA, the CDR3 is TGTGCCAGCAGTCCCGGGACAGGGGGCGGCGGGGAGCTGTTTTTT. Translated: CASSPGTGGGGELFF.